The next 16 T cell receptor beta chains were all read from a single sample in a study of T cell repertoires in cytomegalovirus infection. TCRdb ran MiXCR on the reads and lists one entry per CDR3 protein. The table lists some 450,000 distinct CDR3 sequences, approximately 32% of them singletons, with around 15% in the top ten. Sequenced sample: PBMCs. These receptors all stem from a human donor in good health (CMV status not recorded). Some clones in this sample may be carry-over from other donors' samples.

The chain recombines TRBV28 with TRBJ2-1, with D perhaps TRBD2 (6 bases). This CDR3 is built from 15 residues. The germline V gene has CDR1 MDHEN and CDR2 SYDVKM. Trimming left V 7 bases short and J 2 bases short, with 15 bases between. CDR3 nucleotides: TGTGCCAGCACCTCCGCGGGGTTCCCCTACAATGAGCAGTTCTTC. It yields the protein CASTSAGFPYNEQFF.

The chain couples TRBV28 to TRBJ2-1; possibly TRBD2 for D (6 bases). Germline V lookup: CDR1 MDHEN, CDR2 SYDVKM. V was trimmed by 6 bases and J by 0 bases, leaving 15 bases between them. The CDR3 sequence is 16 residues long. CDR3 protein: CASSFPGVSSYNEQFF. In nucleotides, the CDR3 is TGTGCCAGCAGCTTCCCGGGGGTGAGCTCCTACAATGAGCAGTTCTTC.

V gene TRBV7-9 combines with J gene TRBJ2-6, with D possibly TRBD2 on 5 matching bases. CDR1 is SEHNR, CDR2 FQNEAQ, per germline (reference sequence). CDR3 length equals 16 residues. V was trimmed by 5 bases and J by 1 base, leaving 12 bases between them. This chain's CDR3 is CASSPTSPSGANVLTF. In nucleotides, the CDR3 is TGTGCCAGCAGCCCTACTAGTCCTTCTGGGGCCAACGTCCTGACTTTC. Based on the CDR3 plus reference TRBV7-9 and TRBJ2-6, the full variable domain is DTGVSQNPRHKITKRGQNVTFRCDPISEHNRLYWYRQTLGQGPEFLTYFQNEAQLEKSRLLSDRFSAERPKGSFSTLEIQRTEQGDSAMYLCASSPTSPSGANVLTFGAGSRLTVL.

The chain recombines TRBV7-6 with TRBJ2-3; no reliable D call. V lost 3 bases and J lost 4, with 8 bases in between. This CDR3 contains 13 residues. Germline loops: CDR1 SGHVS, CDR2 FNYEAQ. The CDR3 loop is CASSFSCADTQYF. For the CDR3, the DNA is TGTGCCAGCAGCTTTAGTTGTGCAGATACGCAGTATTTT.

The chain has TRBV5-6 and TRBJ2-1; TRBD2 might be the D (5 bases). Germline lookup yields CDR1 SGHDT and CDR2 YYEEEE. Trimming shortened V by 3 bases and J by 3 bases, and 13 bases separated the two germline ends. This CDR3 region has 15 residues. For the CDR3, the DNA is TGTGCCAGCAGCTCCGGACTCCGCGGCTACAATGAGCAGTTCTTC. Translated: CASSSGLRGYNEQFF. The full variable domain, its missing parts supplied by reference TRBV5-6 and TRBJ2-1, is DAGVTQSPTHLIKTRGQQVTLRCSPKSGHDTVSWYQQALGQGPQFIFQYYEEEERQRGNFPDRFSGHQFPNYSSELNVNALLLGDSALYLCASSSGLRGYNEQFFGPGTRLTVL.

This clonotype has ten or more counts. This chain links TRBV7-2 with TRBJ2-1; no clear D. Between the trimmed V and J ends, which lost 5 bases and 4 bases, there was a span of 6 bases. The CDR3 consists of 12 residues. Looked up from germline, CDR1 is SGHTA and CDR2 is FQGNSA. The CDR3 loop is CASSLRYNEQFF. The CDR3 bases are TGTGCCAGCAGCCTCCGATACAATGAGCAGTTCTTC. The full variable domain, rest sourced from reference TRBV7-2 and TRBJ2-1, is GAGVSQSPSNKVTEKGKDVELRCDPISGHTALYWYRQSLGQGLEFLIYFQGNSAPDKSGLPSDRFSAERTGGSVSTLTIQRTQQEDSAVYLCASSLRYNEQFFGPGTRLTVL.

This clonotype was counted ten times or more. The chain employs TRBV7-2 and TRBJ2-5, with D perhaps TRBD2 (5 bases). CDR3 length equals 14 residues. V shed 5 bases and J shed 2 bases, with 12 bases lying between them. Germline loops: CDR1 SGHTA, CDR2 FQGNSA. CDR3 protein: CASSRFDYQETQYF. The CDR3 DNA is TGTGCCAGCAGCCGCTTTGACTATCAAGAGACCCAGTACTTC.

The chain couples TRBV11-2 to TRBJ2-2; a possible D gene is TRBD1 (5 bases). CDR3 length: 17 residues. Trimming left V 5 bases short and J 7 bases short, with 23 bases between. The germline CDR1 and CDR2 sequences are SGHAT and FQNNGV. The CDR3 loop reads CASSLHPDPPRDGELFF. CDR3 in DNA: TGTGCCAGCAGCCTGCACCCTGATCCCCCCAGGGACGGGGAGCTGTTTTTT.

This clonotype turned up a few times. V and J are TRBV6-5 and TRBJ1-2; maybe TRBD1 (5 bases). Deletions cut 5 bases from V and 0 bases from J, with 19 bases between. In germline, CDR1 is MNHEY, CDR2 SVGAGI. There are 17 residues in the CDR3. CDR3 DNA sequence: TGTGCCAGCAGTATCGACAGCACCTATCTAGCTAACTATGGCTACACCTTC. Its protein product is CASSIDSTYLANYGYTF.

This clonotype was found many times. The V gene is TRBV28, the J gene TRBJ2-3; tentative D call: TRBD2 (6 bases). Germline lookup yields CDR1 MDHEN and CDR2 SYDVKM. The CDR3 is 13 residues long. The ends were cut back, 8 bases at V and 0 bases at J, with 9 bases in the middle. CDR3 residues: CASSAGSTDTQYF. The CDR3, as DNA: TGTGCCAGCTCGGCGGGGAGCACAGATACGCAGTATTTT.

The J gene is TRBJ2-1, the V gene TRBV3-1; D is perhaps TRBD1 or TRBD2 (6 bases each). The germline CDR1 and CDR2 sequences are LGHDT and YNNKEL (reference sequence). V shed 1 base and J shed 1 base, with 11 bases lying between them. The CDR3 has 16 amino acids. The CDR3 sequence is CASSQGGASSYNEQFF. In DNA form, the CDR3 reads TGTGCCAGCAGCCAAGGGGGGGCATCTTCCTACAATGAGCAGTTCTTC.

J is TRBJ2-1 and V is TRBV7-2, with 16 positions matching TRBD2. V shed 5 bases and J 9 bases; nucleotides not matched to a gene: 7. The V gene's germline CDR1 is SGHTA and CDR2 FQGNSA. This CDR3 is built from 16 residues. The CDR3: CASSMGLAGGLGEQFF. The CDR3 nucleotides read TGTGCCAGCAGCATGGGACTAGCGGGGGGGCTGGGTGAGCAGTTCTTC.

The table lists this clonotype with many counts. J is TRBJ1-2 and V is TRBV7-2, with 7 bases lining up with TRBD1. V shed 5 bases, J shed 4 bases, and the junction held 7 bases outside the gene matches. The CDR3 runs to 14 residues. Germline lookup yields CDR1 SGHTA and CDR2 FQGNSA. CDR3 in amino acids: CASSAAGTAYGYTF. CDR3 bases: TGTGCCAGCAGCGCGGCCGGGACAGCCTATGGCTACACCTTC.

This clonotype has more than one count but fewer than ten. This sequence joins TRBV6-2 or TRBV6-3 and TRBJ2-7; D is ambiguous. This CDR3 has 15 residues. Germline V CDR1 and CDR2: MNHEY, SVGEGT. V was pared by 2 bases and J by 4 bases, with 15 bases between. The CDR3 coding sequence is TGTGCCAGCAGTTACGCCCTAACCGGAAGATACGAGCAGTACTTC. Translated: CASSYALTGRYEQYF.

This chain links TRBV15 with TRBJ1-6; TRBD1 matches at 9 bases. Germline V gives CDR1 LNHNV, CDR2 YYDKDF (reference sequence). V lost 6 bases, J lost 8 bases, and 8 bases stayed unmatched. CDR3 length equals 15 residues. CDR3 amino acids: CATRSGTGRYSPLHF. The CDR3 DNA follows: TGTGCCACCAGGTCCGGGACAGGGAGGTATTCACCCCTCCACTTT.

V is TRBV12-5 and J is TRBJ2-1, with 8 nucleotides matching TRBD2. This CDR3 is 18 amino acids long. V lost 3 bases, J lost 7 bases, and 17 bases stayed unmatched. Germline CDR1 LGHNT, CDR2 FRNRAP. For the CDR3, the DNA is TGTGCTAGTGGTTTAGCCGGGGGGGGAAGGGTCCCTGATAATGAGCAGTTCTTC. The encoded protein is CASGLAGGGRVPDNEQFF.